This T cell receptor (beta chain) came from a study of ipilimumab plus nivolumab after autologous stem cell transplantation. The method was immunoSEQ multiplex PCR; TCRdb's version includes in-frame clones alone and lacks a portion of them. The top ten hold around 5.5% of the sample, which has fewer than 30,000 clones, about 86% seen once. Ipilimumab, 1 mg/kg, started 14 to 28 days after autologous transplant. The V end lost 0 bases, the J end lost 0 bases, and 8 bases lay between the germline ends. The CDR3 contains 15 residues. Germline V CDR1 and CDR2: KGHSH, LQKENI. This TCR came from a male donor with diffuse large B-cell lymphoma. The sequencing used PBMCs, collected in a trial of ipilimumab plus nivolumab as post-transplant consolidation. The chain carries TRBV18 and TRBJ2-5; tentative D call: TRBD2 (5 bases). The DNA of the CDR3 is TGTGCCAGCTCACCACCTTGGAGGAACCAAGAGACCCAGTACTTC. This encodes CASSPPWRNQETQYF.